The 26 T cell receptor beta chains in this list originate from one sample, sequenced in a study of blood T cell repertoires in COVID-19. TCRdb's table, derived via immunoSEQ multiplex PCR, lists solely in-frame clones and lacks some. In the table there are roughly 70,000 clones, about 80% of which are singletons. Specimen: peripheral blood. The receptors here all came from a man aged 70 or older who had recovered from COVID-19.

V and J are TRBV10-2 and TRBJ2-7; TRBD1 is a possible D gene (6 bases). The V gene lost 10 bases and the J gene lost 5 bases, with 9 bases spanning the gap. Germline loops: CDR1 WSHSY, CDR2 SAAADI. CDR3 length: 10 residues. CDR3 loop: CATGANEQYF. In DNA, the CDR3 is TGCGCCACAGGGGCCAACGAGCAGTACTTC.

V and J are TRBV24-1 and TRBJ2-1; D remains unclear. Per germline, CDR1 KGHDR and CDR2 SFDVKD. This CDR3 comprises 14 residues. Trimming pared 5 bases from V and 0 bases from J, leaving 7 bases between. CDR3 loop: CATSAPVSYNEQFF. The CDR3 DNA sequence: TGTGCCACCAGTGCCCCGGTCTCCTACAATGAGCAGTTCTTC.

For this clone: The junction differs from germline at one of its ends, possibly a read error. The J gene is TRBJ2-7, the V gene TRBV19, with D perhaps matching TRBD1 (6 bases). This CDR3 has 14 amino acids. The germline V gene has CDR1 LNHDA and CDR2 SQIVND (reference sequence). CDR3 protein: CASSPTQGSHEQYF. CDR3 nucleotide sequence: TGTGCCAGTAGCCCTACACAGGGCTCCCACGAGCAGTACTTC.

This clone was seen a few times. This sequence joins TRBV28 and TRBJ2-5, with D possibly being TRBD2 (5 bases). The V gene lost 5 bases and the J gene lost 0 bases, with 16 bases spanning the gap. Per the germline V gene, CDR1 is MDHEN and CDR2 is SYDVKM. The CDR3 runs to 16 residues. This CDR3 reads CASSPPRTGNQETQYF. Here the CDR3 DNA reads TGTGCCAGCAGTCCACCCCGCACCGGGAACCAAGAGACCCAGTACTTC.

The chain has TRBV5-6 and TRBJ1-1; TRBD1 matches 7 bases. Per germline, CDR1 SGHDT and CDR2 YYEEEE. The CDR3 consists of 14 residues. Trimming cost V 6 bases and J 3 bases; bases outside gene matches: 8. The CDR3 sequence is CASTTRQGDTEAFF. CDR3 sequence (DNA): TGTGCCAGCACGACCAGACAGGGCGACACTGAAGCTTTCTTT.

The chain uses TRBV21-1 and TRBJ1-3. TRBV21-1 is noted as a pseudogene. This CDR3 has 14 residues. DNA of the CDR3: TGTGCCAGCTCCAAGCGGGGTTCTGGAAACACCATATATTTT. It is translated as CASSKRGSGNTIYF.

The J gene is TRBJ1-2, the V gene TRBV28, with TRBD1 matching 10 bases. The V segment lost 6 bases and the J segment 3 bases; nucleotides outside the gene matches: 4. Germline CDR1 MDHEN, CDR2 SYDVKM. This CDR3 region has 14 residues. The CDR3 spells CASRPGQGDYGYTF. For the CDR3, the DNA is TGTGCCAGCAGGCCCGGACAGGGGGACTATGGCTACACCTTC.

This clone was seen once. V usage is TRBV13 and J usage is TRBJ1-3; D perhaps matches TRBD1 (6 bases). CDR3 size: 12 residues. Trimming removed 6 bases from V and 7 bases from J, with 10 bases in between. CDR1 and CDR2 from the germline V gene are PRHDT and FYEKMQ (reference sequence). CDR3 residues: CASSPGENTIYF. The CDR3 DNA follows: TGTGCCAGCAGTCCAGGGGAGAACACCATATATTTT. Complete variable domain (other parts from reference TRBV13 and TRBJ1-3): AAGVIQSPRHLIKEKRETATLKCYPIPRHDTVYWYQQGPGQDPQFLISFYEKMQSDKGSIPDRFSAQQFSDYHSELNMSSLELGDSALYFCASSPGENTIYFGEGSWLTVV.

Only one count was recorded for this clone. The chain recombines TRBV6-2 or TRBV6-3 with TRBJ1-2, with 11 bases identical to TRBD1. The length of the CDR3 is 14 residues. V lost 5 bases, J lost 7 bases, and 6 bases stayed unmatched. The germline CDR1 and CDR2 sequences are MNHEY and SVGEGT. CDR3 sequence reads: CASSPGQGGRGYTF. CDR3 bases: TGTGCCAGCAGTCCGGGACAGGGGGGACGTGGCTACACCTTC.

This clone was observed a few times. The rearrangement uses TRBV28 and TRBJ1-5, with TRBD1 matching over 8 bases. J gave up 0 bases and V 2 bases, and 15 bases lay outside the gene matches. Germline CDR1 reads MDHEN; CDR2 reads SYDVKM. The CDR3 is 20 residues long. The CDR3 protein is CASSLDLTGTGHYSNQPQHF. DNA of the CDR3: TGTGCCAGCAGTTTAGACCTTACCGGGACAGGACACTATAGCAATCAGCCCCAGCATTTT.

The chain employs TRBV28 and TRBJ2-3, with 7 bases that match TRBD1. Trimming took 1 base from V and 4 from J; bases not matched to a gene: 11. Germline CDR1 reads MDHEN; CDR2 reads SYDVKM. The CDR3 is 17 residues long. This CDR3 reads CASSLSAVTGYSDTQYF. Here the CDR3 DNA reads TGTGCCAGCAGTTTATCGGCGGTGACAGGGTATTCAGATACGCAGTATTTT.

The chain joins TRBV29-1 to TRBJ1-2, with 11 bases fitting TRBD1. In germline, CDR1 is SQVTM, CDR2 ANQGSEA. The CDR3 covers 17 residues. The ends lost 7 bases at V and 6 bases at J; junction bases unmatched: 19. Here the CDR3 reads CSALPADRGPSYHGYTF. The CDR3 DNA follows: TGCAGCGCTCTCCCAGCGGACAGGGGGCCCTCGTACCATGGCTACACCTTC.

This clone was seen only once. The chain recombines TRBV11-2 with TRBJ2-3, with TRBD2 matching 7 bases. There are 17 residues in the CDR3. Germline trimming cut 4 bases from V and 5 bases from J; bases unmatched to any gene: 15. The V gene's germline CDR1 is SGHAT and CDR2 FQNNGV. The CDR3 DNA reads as TGTGCCAGCAGCTCACCGGGAGGCGCTAAAAGGGGAGATACGCAGTATTTT. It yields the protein CASSSPGGAKRGDTQYF.

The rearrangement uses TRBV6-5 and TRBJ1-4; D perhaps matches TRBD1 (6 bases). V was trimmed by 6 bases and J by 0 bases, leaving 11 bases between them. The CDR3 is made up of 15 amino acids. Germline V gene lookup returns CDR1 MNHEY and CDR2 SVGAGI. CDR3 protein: CASSFGQTTNEKLFF. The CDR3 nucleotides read TGTGCCAGCAGCTTCGGACAGACAACTAATGAAAAACTGTTTTTT.

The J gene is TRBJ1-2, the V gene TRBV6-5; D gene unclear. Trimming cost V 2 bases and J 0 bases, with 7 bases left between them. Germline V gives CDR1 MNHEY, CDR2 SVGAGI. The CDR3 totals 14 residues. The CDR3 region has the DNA TGTGCCAGCAGTTACGCCGGGACTAACTATGGCTACACCTTC. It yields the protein CASSYAGTNYGYTF.

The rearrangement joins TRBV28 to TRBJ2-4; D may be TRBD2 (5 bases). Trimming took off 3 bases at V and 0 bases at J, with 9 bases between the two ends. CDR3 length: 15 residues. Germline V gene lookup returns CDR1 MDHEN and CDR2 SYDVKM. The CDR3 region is CASSLGSLAKNIQYF. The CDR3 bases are TGTGCCAGCAGTTTGGGGAGCCTAGCCAAAAACATTCAGTACTTC.

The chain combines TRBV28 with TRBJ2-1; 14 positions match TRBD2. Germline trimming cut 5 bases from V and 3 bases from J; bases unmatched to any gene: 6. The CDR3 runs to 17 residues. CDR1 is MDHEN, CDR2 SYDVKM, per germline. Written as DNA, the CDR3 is TGTGCCAGCAGTGGGACTAGCGGGAGTTGGGACTACAATGAGCAGTTCTTC. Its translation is CASSGTSGSWDYNEQFF.

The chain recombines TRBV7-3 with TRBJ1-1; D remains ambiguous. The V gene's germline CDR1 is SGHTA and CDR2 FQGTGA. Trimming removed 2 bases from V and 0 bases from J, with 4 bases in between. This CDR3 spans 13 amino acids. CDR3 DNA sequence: TGTGCCAGCAGCTTACTTATGAACACTGAAGCTTTCTTT. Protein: CASSLLMNTEAFF.

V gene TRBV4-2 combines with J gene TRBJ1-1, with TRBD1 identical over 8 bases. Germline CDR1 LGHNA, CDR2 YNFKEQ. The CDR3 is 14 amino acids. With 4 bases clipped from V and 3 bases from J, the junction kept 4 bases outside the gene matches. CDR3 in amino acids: CASSPGGADTEAFF. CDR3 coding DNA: TGTGCCAGCAGCCCAGGGGGCGCGGACACTGAAGCTTTCTTT.

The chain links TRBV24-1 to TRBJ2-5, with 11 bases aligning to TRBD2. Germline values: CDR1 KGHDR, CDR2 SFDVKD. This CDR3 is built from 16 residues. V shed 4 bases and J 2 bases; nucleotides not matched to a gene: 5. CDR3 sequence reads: CATSDPGTSGQETQYF. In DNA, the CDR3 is TGTGCCACCAGTGACCCCGGGACTAGCGGACAAGAGACCCAGTACTTC.

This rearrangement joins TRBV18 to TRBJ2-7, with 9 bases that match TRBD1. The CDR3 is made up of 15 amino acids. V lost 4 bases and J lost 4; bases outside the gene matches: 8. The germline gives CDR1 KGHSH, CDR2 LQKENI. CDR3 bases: TGTGCCAGCTCACTTCGGACAGGGGAAGGGTACGAGCAGTACTTC. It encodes CASSLRTGEGYEQYF.

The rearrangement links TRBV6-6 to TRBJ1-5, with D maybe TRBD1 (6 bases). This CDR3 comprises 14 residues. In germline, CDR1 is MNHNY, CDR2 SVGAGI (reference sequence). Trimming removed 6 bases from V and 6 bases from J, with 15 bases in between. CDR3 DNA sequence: TGTGCCAGCAGGTACCAGGGGACCTTTCAGCCCCAGCATTTT. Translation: CASRYQGTFQPQHF.

The DNA of the CDR3 is TGTGCCACCAGTGACGGAGGGGGCGTCATTGGTCAGCCCCAGCATTTT. Residues: CATSDGGGVIGQPQHF. The chain couples TRBV24-1 to TRBJ1-5; TRBD1 matches 7 bases. V trimming: 4 bases; J trimming: 6 bases; junction bases outside the gene matches: 11. The length of the CDR3 is 16 residues. Germline V gene sequence: CDR1 KGHDR, CDR2 SFDVKD.

The CDR3 nucleotides are TGTGCCAGCAGCTTAGAGTCCACTTACCCCAACAATGAGCAGTTCTTC. It specifies CASSLESTYPNNEQFF. V is TRBV7-9 and J is TRBJ2-1; D gene unclear. Germline CDR1 is SEHNR and CDR2 is FQNEAQ (reference sequence). V lost 1 base, J lost 5 bases, and 15 bases lay in between. There are 16 residues in the CDR3.

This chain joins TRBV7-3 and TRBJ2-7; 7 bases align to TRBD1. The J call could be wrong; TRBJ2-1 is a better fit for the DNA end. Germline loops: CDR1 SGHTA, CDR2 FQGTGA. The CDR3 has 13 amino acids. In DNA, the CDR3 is TGTGCCAGCAGCTTTACGCAACAGGGGGAGCAGTTCTTC. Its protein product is CASSFTQQGEQFF.

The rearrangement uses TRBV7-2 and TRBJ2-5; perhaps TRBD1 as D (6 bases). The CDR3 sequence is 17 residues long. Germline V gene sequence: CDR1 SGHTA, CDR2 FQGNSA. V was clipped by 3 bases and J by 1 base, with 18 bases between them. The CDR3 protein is CASSFISGTPSQETQYF. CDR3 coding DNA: TGTGCCAGCAGCTTTATCTCCGGGACACCCTCCCAAGAGACCCAGTACTTC.